This T cell receptor beta chain came from a study of response to subunit inactivated influenza vaccine. This CDR3 has 14 residues. Trimming at V came to 5 bases and at J to 5 bases, leaving 6 bases not matched to a gene. Germline CDR1 is DFQATT and CDR2 is SNEGSKA (reference sequence). Study-wide findings and caveats: Every seasonal influenza vaccination brings in few new T cells, the authors suggested.

Of note for this clonotype: Its target is not known.

TCRdb re-called the RT-PCR reads with MiXCR, one entry per CDR3 protein. The sample carries hundreds of thousands of distinct CDR3 sequences, approximately 10% recorded once. The source of this sequence is a man in his fifties or sixties who received an inactivated influenza vaccine. This chain links TRBV20-1 with TRBJ1-6, with 7 bases matching TRBD1. The sequences come from PBMCs from blood, collected roughly 6 weeks after vaccination. The CDR3 protein is CSAWDRPDNSPLHF. In DNA, the CDR3 is TGCAGTGCTTGGGACAGACCAGATAATTCACCCCTCCACTTT.